This T cell receptor beta chain appears in the sequencing data of a study of T cell responses to AZD1222 COVID-19 vaccine. Assay used: immunoSEQ multiplex PCR; TCRdb lists only in-frame clones, some missing. The table includes about 86,000 clones, approximately 88% detected once. This clone showed up just once. Germline V gene lookup returns CDR1 SGHRS and CDR2 YFSETQ. Trimming stripped 0 bases from V and 4 bases from J, with 7 bases between. This CDR3 spans 13 amino acids. The TCR comes from an adult who received the AZD1222 COVID-19 vaccine. The sample was peripheral blood, taken 28 days after the second AZD1222 dose. The chain links TRBV5-1 to TRBJ1-1; D call uncertain. CDR3 sequence: CASSLVIGTEAFF. In nucleotides, the CDR3 is TGCGCCAGCAGCTTGGTTATCGGCACTGAAGCTTTCTTT.